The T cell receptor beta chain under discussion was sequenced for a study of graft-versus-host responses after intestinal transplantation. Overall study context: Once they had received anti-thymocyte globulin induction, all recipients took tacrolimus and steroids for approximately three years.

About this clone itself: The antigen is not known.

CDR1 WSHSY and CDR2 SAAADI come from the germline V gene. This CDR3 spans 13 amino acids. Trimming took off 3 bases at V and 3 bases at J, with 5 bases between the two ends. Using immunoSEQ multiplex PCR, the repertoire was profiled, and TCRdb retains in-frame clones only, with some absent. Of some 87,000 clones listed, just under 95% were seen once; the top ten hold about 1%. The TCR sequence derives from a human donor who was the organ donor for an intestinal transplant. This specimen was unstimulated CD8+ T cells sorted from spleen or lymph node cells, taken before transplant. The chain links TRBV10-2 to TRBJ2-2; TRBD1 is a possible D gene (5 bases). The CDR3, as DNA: TGCGCCAGCAGTGACAGGGACACCGGGGAGCTGTTTTTT. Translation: CASSDRDTGELFF.